The entry that follows covers one T cell receptor beta chain sequence. Its antigen is unknown. The data are from a study of cytomegalovirus exposure and HLA in healthy donors. PCR was performed using 60 Vbeta and 13 Jbeta primers. Libraries were prepared by immunoSEQ multiplex PCR; TCRdb keeps only in-frame clonotypes and omits some of them. The sample has 150,000 to 200,000 clones; approximately 85% are singletons. Per germline, CDR1 SGHNT and CDR2 YYREEE (reference sequence). The ends were cut back, 6 bases at V and 3 bases at J, with 7 bases in the middle. The CDR3 has 13 residues. General study results and limits: The study carried out a later analysis of TCR beta sequences. It associated approximately 15,000 of them with specific HLA alleles at a false discovery rate of 0.05. The availability of immune exposure information extended only to CMV serostatus.

The sequence was obtained from a woman between 50 and 59 years old in good health and CMV-seronegative. V and J are TRBV5-4 and TRBJ2-6, with D uncertain. The sequenced sample was PBMCs. The CDR3 here is CASTRDGANVLTF. As DNA, the CDR3 is TGTGCCAGCACCCGAGATGGGGCCAACGTCCTGACTTTC.